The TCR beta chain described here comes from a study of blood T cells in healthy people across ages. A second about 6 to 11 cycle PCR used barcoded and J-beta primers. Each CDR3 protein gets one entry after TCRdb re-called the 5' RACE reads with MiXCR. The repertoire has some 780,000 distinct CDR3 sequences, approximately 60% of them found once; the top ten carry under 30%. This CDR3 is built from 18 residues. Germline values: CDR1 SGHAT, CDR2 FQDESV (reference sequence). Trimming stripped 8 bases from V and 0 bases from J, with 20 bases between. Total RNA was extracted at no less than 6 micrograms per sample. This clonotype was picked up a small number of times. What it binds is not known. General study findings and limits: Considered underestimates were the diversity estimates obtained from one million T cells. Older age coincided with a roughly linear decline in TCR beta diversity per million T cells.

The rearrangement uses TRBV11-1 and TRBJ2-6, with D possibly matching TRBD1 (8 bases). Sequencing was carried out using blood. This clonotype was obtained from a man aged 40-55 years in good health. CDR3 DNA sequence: TGTGCCAGCCGGGGGGACAGGAGCCTTAACTCTGGGGCCAACGTCCTGACTTTC. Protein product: CASRGDRSLNSGANVLTF.